This T cell receptor beta chain was captured by sequencing in a study of blood T cell repertoires in COVID-19. Study at large: PBMCs, B-cell-depleted T cells, or T cells provided the cDNA or gDNA that made up the material.

Living in roughly 25 US areas, the participants were between 18 and 89 years of age. Assignment of participants to cohorts was predicated upon participant-reported clinical history. V dropped 2 bases and J dropped 3 bases, with 18 bases sitting between them. This CDR3 spans 16 amino acids. In germline, CDR1 is SGDLS, CDR2 YYNGEE. Source study methods: Estimation of nucleated cell counts was performed using reference gene primer amplification. This table comes from immunoSEQ multiplex PCR, and its TCRdb copy is limited to in-frame clones, with some not included. The V and J calls and the clone size are those of that table, but D and trimming were determined from the DNA. The data show about 280,000 clones, 87% seen once.

The V and J genes are TRBV9 and TRBJ2-7, with D perhaps TRBD2 (6 bases). Sequencing used PBMCs or T cells enriched from blood (not recorded which). The receptor was derived from a woman in her 40s who had recovered from COVID-19. DNA for the CDR3: TGTGCCAGCAGCGTGCGGGACGGAGTAAAACGCTACGAGCAGTACTTC. It codes for CASSVRDGVKRYEQYF.